This T cell receptor (beta chain) was found in a study of T cells in Graves' hyperthyroidism and ophthalmopathy. About the research overall: Initial diagnosis, before any treatment, was when peripheral blood was collected.

Using RNA transcripts as the source, TCR beta CDR3 regions were amplified. A set of HTBI primers served as the primers for a first-round RT-PCR of the TCR CDR3. Using its own MiXCR run on the multiplex PCR reads, TCRdb lists one record per CDR3 protein. The sample shows about 400,000 distinct CDR3 sequences, 14% to 15% of them seen only once. Hyperthyroidism of Graves' type that showed no ophthalmopathy progression within 18 months was stable. Out of 10 ml of fresh peripheral blood came the PBMCs. The germline V gene encodes CDR1 WSHSY and CDR2 SAAADI. V was cut by 6 bases and J by 2 bases, with 20 bases left in between. This CDR3 has 16 residues. In this sample, this clonotype turned up many times.

Material: blood. This TCR was recovered from a woman in her twenties or thirties with Graves' hyperthyroidism. V and J are TRBV10-2 and TRBJ2-7, with D perhaps TRBD2 (6 bases). The CDR3 sequence: CASREGTGTLAYEQYF. In nucleotides, the CDR3 is TGCGCCAGCAGGGAGGGTACCGGGACCCTGGCCTACGAGCAGTACTTC.